This T cell receptor beta chain emerged from a study of OX40 agonist ivuxolimab in advanced cancers. Regarding the study in general: Ivuxolimab, which targeted the costimulatory receptor OX40 (CD134), was an agonistic, fully human IgG2 monoclonal antibody. In the dose-escalation cohort, around four fifths of patients were male, and the mean age was 60 years with a range of about 20 to 80. Prior anti-PD-1, anti-PD-L1 or anti-CTLA-4 therapy was permitted, and approximately 40% of dose-escalation patients had received checkpoint inhibitors. Intravenous ivuxolimab was administered to patients every 2 weeks at six dose levels: 0.01, 0.1, 0.3, 1.5, 3 and 10 mg/kg. The monotherapy dose-escalation portion (N of about 50 patients) of the phase I ivuxolimab trial is reported in the paper. Three dose-escalation patients achieved partial responses, one with hepatocellular carcinoma and two with cutaneous melanoma. Of the 50 or so patients in dose escalation, some 20 had hepatocellular carcinoma, roughly 15 had melanoma, 9 had renal cell carcinoma and 9 had head and neck cancer. Peripheral TCRbeta sequencing aimed to test whether ivuxolimab altered TCR sequence diversity and caused clonal T-cell expansion.

Patients with a history of autoimmune disease or receiving systemic immunosuppression were excluded from the trial. In every dose cohort, peripheral blood was drawn for TCR sequencing at baseline, cycle 4 day 1, and cycle 7 day 1. The samples were drawn from a first-in-human, open-label, multicenter phase I dose-escalation trial of ivuxolimab. Adults with locally advanced or metastatic melanoma, renal cell, hepatocellular, or head and neck squamous cell carcinoma were enrolled in the trial. Before TCR sequencing, CD4+ T cells and CD8+ T cells were sorted from peripheral blood as separate populations. V lost 0 bases and J lost 2 bases, and the count of bases not matched to a germline gene is 10. The cysteine opens and the phenylalanine closes a CDR3 of 17 amino acids. The retained sequence is limited to the CDR3, 51 bases, with the frame set at the first base. The germline V gene provides CDR1 WSHSY and CDR2 SAAADI.

As concerns this clone: What antigen it recognizes has not been identified. Base qualities are not recorded, but no much larger clone differs from it by a single base.

Genomic DNA was isolated from the sorted cells so that the TCRbeta CDR3 region could be sequenced. The immunoSEQ Assay was used for sequencing of TCRbeta CDR3 regions. The clones in this table, taken by TCRdb from immuneACCESS, are in-frame only. Not every clone is retained; where verified, under half of the shortfall comes from an unresolved V gene, and the cause of the rest is unknown. In all, the sample holds tens of thousands of clones, and about 90% of those were seen once. The top ten constitute around 0.54% of the sample. Summary of the overall study and its limitations: After ivuxolimab, CD8+ T cells had more expanded clones than CD4+ T cells on average. Low levels of normalized T-cell clonal expansion were also seen in some patients who did not respond. In the 0.1-3.0 mg/kg groups, partial responders were among the patients with the lowest normalized peripheral clonal expansion, particularly in CD8+ T cells. Antigen specificity was not determined for the clonally expanded peripheral T cells. At doses from 0.1 to 3.0 mg/kg, clonal expansion was seen in both CD4+ and CD8+ blood T cells between baseline and week 6.

The chain joins TRBV10-2 to TRBJ2-7; TRBD1 aligns with 7 central bases. The material was CD4+ or CD8+ T cells sorted from blood, obtained in a trial of the OX40 agonist ivuxolimab. The TCR originated in an adult with an advanced solid tumor such as melanoma, head and neck, liver or kidney cancer. Read as DNA, the sequence is TGCGCCAGCAGTGAGTCGGGTAAGGGGGCTATTCCCTACGAGCAGTACTTC. Its coded protein is CASSESGKGAIPYEQYF.